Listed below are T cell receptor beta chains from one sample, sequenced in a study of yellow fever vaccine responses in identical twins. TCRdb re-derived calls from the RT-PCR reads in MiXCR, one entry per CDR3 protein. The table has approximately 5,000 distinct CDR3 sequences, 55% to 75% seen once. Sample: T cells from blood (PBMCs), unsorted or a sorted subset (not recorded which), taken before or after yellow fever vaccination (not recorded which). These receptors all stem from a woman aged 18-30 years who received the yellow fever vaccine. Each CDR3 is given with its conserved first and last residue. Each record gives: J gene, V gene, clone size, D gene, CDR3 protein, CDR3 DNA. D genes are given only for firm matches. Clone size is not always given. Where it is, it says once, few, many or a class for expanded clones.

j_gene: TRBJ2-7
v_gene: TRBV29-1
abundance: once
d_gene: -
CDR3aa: CSVDAADGSYEQYF
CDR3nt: TGCAGCGTTGATGCTGCGGACGGCTCCTACGAGCAGTACTTC

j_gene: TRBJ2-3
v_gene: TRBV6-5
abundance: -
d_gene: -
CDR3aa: CASSYSNRVQEADTQYF
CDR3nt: TGTGCCAGCAGTTACTCAAACAGGGTCCAGGAGGCAGATACGCAGTATTTT

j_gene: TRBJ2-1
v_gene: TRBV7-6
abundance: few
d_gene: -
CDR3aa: CASIGTGLNEQFF
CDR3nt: TGTGCCAGCATCGGGACTGGTCTAAATGAGCAGTTCTTC

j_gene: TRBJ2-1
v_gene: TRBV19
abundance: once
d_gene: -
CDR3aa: CASSGLQAGSYNEQFF
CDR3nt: TGTGCCAGTAGTGGCCTCCAAGCGGGCTCCTACAATGAGCAGTTCTTC

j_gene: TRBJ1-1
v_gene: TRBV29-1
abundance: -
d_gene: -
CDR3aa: CSADISTEAFF
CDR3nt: TGCAGCGCGGACATAAGCACTGAAGCTTTCTTT

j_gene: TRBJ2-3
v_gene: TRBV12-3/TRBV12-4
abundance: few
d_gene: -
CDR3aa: CASSQSGAGDTQYF
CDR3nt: TGTGCCAGCAGTCAATCGGGGGCCGGAGATACGCAGTATTTT

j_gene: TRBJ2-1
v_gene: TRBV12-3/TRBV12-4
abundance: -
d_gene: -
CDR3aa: CASCSYNEQFF
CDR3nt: TGTGCCAGCTGCTCCTACAATGAGCAGTTCTTC

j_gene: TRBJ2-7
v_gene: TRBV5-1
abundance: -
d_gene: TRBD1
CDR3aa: CASSPGTVAYEQYF
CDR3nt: TGCGCCAGCAGCCCCGGGACAGTAGCCTACGAGCAGTACTTC

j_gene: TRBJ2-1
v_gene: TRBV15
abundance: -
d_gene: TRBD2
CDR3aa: CATSLGSSSGGADEQFF
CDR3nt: TGTGCCACCAGCCTAGGATCGTCTAGCGGGGGAGCGGATGAGCAGTTCTTC

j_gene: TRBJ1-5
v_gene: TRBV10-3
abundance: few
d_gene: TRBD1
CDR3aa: CAISESAGGNQPQHF
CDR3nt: TGTGCCATCAGTGAGTCCGCAGGGGGGAATCAGCCCCAGCATTTT

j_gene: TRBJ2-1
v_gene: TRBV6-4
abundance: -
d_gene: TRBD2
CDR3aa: CASSDSTSGSNEQFF
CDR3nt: TGTGCCAGCAGTGACTCTACTAGCGGGAGCAATGAGCAGTTCTTC

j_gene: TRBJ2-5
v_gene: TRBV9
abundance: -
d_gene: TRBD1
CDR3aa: CASSADRVRETQYF
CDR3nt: TGTGCCAGCAGCGCAGACAGGGTTCGAGAGACCCAGTACTTC

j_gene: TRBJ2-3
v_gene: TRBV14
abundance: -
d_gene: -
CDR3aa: CASSRPLGGTDTQYF
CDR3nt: TGTGCCAGCAGCCGCCCTCTCGGGGGCACAGATACGCAGTATTTT

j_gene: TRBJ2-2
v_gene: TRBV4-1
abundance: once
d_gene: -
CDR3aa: CASSHGGELFF
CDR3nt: TGCGCCAGCAGCCACGGGGGGGAGCTGTTTTTT

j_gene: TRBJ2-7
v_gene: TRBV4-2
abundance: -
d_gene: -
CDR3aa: CASSHRDAYYEQYF
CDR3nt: TGTGCCAGCAGCCACCGGGACGCCTACTACGAGCAGTACTTC

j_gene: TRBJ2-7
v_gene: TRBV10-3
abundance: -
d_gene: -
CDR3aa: CAISESDEQYF
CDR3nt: TGTGCCATCAGTGAGTCGGACGAGCAGTACTTC

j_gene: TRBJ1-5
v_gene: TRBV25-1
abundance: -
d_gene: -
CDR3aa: CASSRQSPSNQPQHF
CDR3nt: TGTGCCAGCAGTCGACAGTCCCCTAGCAATCAGCCCCAGCATTTT

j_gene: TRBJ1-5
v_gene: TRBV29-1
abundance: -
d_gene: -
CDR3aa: CSVITDSNQPQHF
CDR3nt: TGCAGCGTTATTACTGATAGCAATCAGCCCCAGCATTTT

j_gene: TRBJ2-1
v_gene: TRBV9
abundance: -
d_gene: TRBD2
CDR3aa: CASSPTGLPYNEQFF
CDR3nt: TGTGCCAGCAGCCCCACGGGACTACCCTACAATGAGCAGTTCTTC

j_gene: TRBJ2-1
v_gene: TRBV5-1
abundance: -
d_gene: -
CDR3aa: CASRSPGTLNEQFF
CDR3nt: TGCGCCAGCAGATCACCCGGGACATTGAATGAGCAGTTCTTC

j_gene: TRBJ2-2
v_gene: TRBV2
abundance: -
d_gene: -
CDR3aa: CASSPDSTGELFF
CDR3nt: TGTGCCAGCAGCCCCGATAGCACCGGGGAGCTGTTTTTT